Sequencing of this T cell receptor (beta chain) was carried out in a study of blood T cell repertoires in COVID-19. Study context: Samples representing acute and convalescent COVID-19 were sourced from the United States, Italy and Spain. PBMCs, B-cell-depleted T cells, or T cells provided the cDNA or gDNA that made up the material.

Original data processing: Amplification of reference gene primers provided the estimated nucleated cell counts. The table came from immunoSEQ multiplex PCR; TCRdb's copy has only in-frame clones and leaves some out. The D gene and trimming were derived from the DNA, and the V and J assignments and clone size from that table. Of more than 100,000 clones listed, about four fifths are singletons. CDR1 ENHRY and CDR2 SYGVKD come from the germline V gene. CDR3 length: 15 amino acids. On this clone itself: Compared with germline, one end of the junction differs, possibly owing to a read error.

The source material was peripheral blood. This sequence joins TRBV10-3 and TRBJ1-6; 7 positions agree with TRBD1. The source of this sequence is a man aged 60 to 75 with acute or convalescent COVID-19. The DNA of the CDR3 is TGTGCCAACAGTGCTGATGACAGGGTGAATTCACCCCTCCACTTT. It yields the protein CANSADDRVNSPLHF.